Shown below are 18 T cell receptor beta chains from a single sample sequenced in a study of blood T cell repertoires in COVID-19. Clones were sequenced by immunoSEQ multiplex PCR, and TCRdb holds only the in-frame ones, with some missing. Of roughly 120,000 clones in the sample, roughly 80% were seen once. The material sequenced was peripheral blood. Receptor source: a man between 70 and 80 years old with acute or convalescent COVID-19.

The rearrangement joins TRBV5-4 to TRBJ2-1; 8 bases agree with TRBD2. The V gene end was trimmed by 0 bases and the J gene end by 8 bases; junction bases not matched to a gene: 7. Germline lookup yields CDR1 SGHNT and CDR2 YYREEE (reference sequence). There are 15 residues in the CDR3. CDR3 bases: TGTGCCAGCAGCTTGGCCGGGACTAGTTTCTATGAGCAGTTCTTC. Protein: CASSLAGTSFYEQFF.

The J gene is TRBJ1-3, the V gene TRBV6-1; D is possibly TRBD1 (5 bases). V was shortened by 3 bases and J by 2 bases, with 11 bases between the two germline ends. CDR3 size: 15 residues. From germline, CDR1 is MNHNS and CDR2 SASEGT. The CDR3 sequence: CASSENGATGNTIYF. The CDR3 DNA sequence: TGTGCCAGCAGTGAGAATGGGGCAACTGGAAACACCATATATTTT.

This clone was observed a few times. V gene TRBV19 combines with J gene TRBJ1-2, with TRBD1 identical over 9 bases. CDR3 size: 15 residues. CDR1 and CDR2 from the germline V gene are LNHDA and SQIVND (reference sequence). The V gene end was trimmed by 7 bases and the J gene end by 4 bases; junction bases not matched to a gene: 10. The CDR3 DNA is TGTGCCAGTATACAGACAGGGGGAACCCTCTATGGCTACACCTTC. Translating it yields CASIQTGGTLYGYTF. Full variable domain (rest looked up from reference TRBV19 and TRBJ1-2): DGGITQSPKYLFRKEGQNVTLSCEQNLNHDAMYWYRQDPGQGLRLIYYSQIVNDFQKGDIAEGYSVSREKKESFPLTVTSAQKNPTAFYLCASIQTGGTLYGYTFGSGTRLTVV.

The table lists this clone with a count of one. The chain uses TRBV15 and TRBJ2-7; possible D gene TRBD1, 5 bases. Germline CDR1 reads LNHNV; CDR2 reads YYDKDF (reference sequence). CDR3 size: 15 residues. Trimming took 1 base from V and 2 from J, leaving 12 bases between them. CDR3 amino acids: CATSRAAGLTYEQYF. CDR3 nucleotide sequence: TGTGCCACCAGCAGAGCGGCAGGGCTCACCTACGAGCAGTACTTC.

The rearrangement links TRBV5-1 to TRBJ2-1; tentative D call: TRBD1 (5 bases). This CDR3 has 16 amino acids. Trimming took off 3 bases at V and 7 bases at J, with 20 bases between the two ends. Germline V CDR1 and CDR2: SGHRS, YFSETQ. The CDR3 loop reads CASSYKQNIGVNEQFF. CDR3 DNA sequence: TGCGCCAGCAGCTATAAACAAAATATAGGGGTGAATGAGCAGTTCTTC. Full variable domain (outside the CDR3, taken from reference TRBV5-1 and TRBJ2-1): KAGVTQTPRYLIKTRGQQVTLSCSPISGHRSVSWYQQTPGQGLQFLFEYFSETQRNKGNFPGRFSGRQFSNSRSEMNVSTLELGDSALYLCASSYKQNIGVNEQFFGPGTRLTVL.

The rearrangement links TRBV4-1 to TRBJ2-7, with D perhaps matching TRBD1 (6 bases). V shed 0 bases and J shed 0 bases, with 12 bases lying between them. Germline loops: CDR1 MGHRA, CDR2 YSYEKL. The CDR3 sequence is 16 residues long. CDR3 loop: CASSQDHRESSYEQYF. Here the CDR3 DNA reads TGCGCCAGCAGCCAAGACCACAGGGAAAGCTCCTACGAGCAGTACTTC.

This chain uses TRBV19 with TRBJ2-2, with a tentative D call TRBD2 (8 bases). V lost 5 bases, J lost 2 bases, and 15 bases lay in between. Germline V lookup: CDR1 LNHDA, CDR2 SQIVND (reference sequence). This CDR3 is 16 amino acids long. The CDR3 protein is CASSPGGLVNTGELFF. For the CDR3, the DNA is TGTGCCAGTAGTCCAGGGGGACTAGTTAACACCGGGGAGCTGTTTTTT. Based on the CDR3 plus reference TRBV19 and TRBJ2-2, the full variable domain is DGGITQSPKYLFRKEGQNVTLSCEQNLNHDAMYWYRQDPGQGLRLIYYSQIVNDFQKGDIAEGYSVSREKKESFPLTVTSAQKNPTAFYLCASSPGGLVNTGELFFGEGSRLTVL.

The chain couples TRBV5-6 to TRBJ2-5; weak D call: TRBD1 (5 bases). Germline V gene sequence: CDR1 SGHDT, CDR2 YYEEEE. V lost 0 bases and J 0 bases, leaving 18 bases between the germline ends. The CDR3 has 18 residues. In nucleotides, the CDR3 is TGTGCCAGCAGCTTGGGATCTCAGACAGCCCGGTACCAAGAGACCCAGTACTTC. Translated: CASSLGSQTARYQETQYF.

The V gene is TRBV12-3 or TRBV12-4, the J gene TRBJ2-7, with 9 bases that match TRBD1. The trim removed 8 bases at V and 2 bases at J, leaving 4 bases unmatched. The CDR3 loop spans 13 amino acids. The CDR3 nucleotides read TGTGCCAGCGGGGACAGGGTGCCCTACGAGCAGTACTTC. Translation gives CASGDRVPYEQYF.

In DNA form, the CDR3 reads TGTGCCAGCAGTTTATCAGCGGGAGAGGGGGGCTACACCTTC. Its protein is CASSLSAGEGGYTF. The chain employs TRBV28 and TRBJ1-2, with D possibly being TRBD1 (5 bases). Trimming removed 1 base from V and 8 bases from J, with 14 bases in between. The CDR3 has 14 residues. Germline V gene sequence: CDR1 MDHEN, CDR2 SYDVKM.

This clone was detected only once. The chain links TRBV2 to TRBJ1-1; D unclear. CDR3 length: 13 residues. Germline V gene lookup returns CDR1 SNHLY and CDR2 FYNNEI. V was cut by 6 bases and J by 1 base, with 9 bases left in between. CDR3 amino acids: CASRDSRNTEAFF. The DNA of the CDR3 is TGTGCCAGCAGGGACTCCAGGAACACTGAAGCTTTCTTT.

The rearrangement links TRBV27 to TRBJ1-5; maybe TRBD1 (5 bases). Deletions cut 2 bases from V and 7 bases from J, with 12 bases between. Germline V gene data show CDR1 as MNHEY and CDR2 as SMNVEV (reference sequence). The CDR3 spans 14 residues. CDR3 protein: CASSLGSSGQPQHF. As DNA, the CDR3 is TGTGCCAGCAGTTTAGGAAGTTCAGGGCAGCCCCAGCATTTT.

V usage is TRBV4-1 and J usage is TRBJ1-1; TRBD1 matches at 11 bases. CDR3 length: 16 residues. Germline CDR1 MGHRA, CDR2 YSYEKL. Trimming at V came to 4 bases and at J to 4 bases, leaving 8 bases not matched to a gene. CDR3 in amino acids: CASSLGGGTGGTEAFF. The CDR3 DNA is TGCGCCAGCAGCCTAGGGGGCGGGACAGGGGGCACTGAAGCTTTCTTT.

For this clone: A read error is possible here, since a much larger clone lies one base away. This sample includes further DNA sequences coding for the same CDR3. The chain recombines TRBV5-1 with TRBJ2-2; D gene unclear. This CDR3 is 14 amino acids long. V lost 1 base and J lost 1, with 5 bases in between. In germline, CDR1 is SGHRS, CDR2 YFSETQ. The CDR3 region is CASSLSGNTGELFF. Here the CDR3 DNA reads TGCGCCAGCAGCTTGTCGGGGAACACCGGGGAGCTGTTTTTT.

The V gene is TRBV28, the J gene TRBJ2-5; tentatively, D is TRBD2 (6 bases). The CDR3 extends over 14 amino acids. Per the germline V gene, CDR1 is MDHEN and CDR2 is SYDVKM. Trimming removed 6 bases from V and 5 bases from J, with 16 bases in between. The CDR3 loop reads CASSVGGGGETQYF. The CDR3 DNA follows: TGTGCCAGCAGCGTCGGGGGAGGAGGGGAGACCCAGTACTTC.

This chain joins TRBV28 and TRBJ1-2; D call uncertain. Per the germline V gene, CDR1 is MDHEN and CDR2 is SYDVKM. The CDR3 length is 15 residues. Trimming cost V 2 bases and J 2 bases, with 12 bases left between them. DNA of the CDR3: TGTGCCAGCAGTTTAATCCCCCAGTCGAACTATGGCTACACCTTC. The encoded protein is CASSLIPQSNYGYTF.

V usage is TRBV7-2 and J usage is TRBJ2-1; TRBD2 agrees at 13 bases. This CDR3 is built from 15 residues. CDR1 SGHTA and CDR2 FQGNSA come from the germline V gene. J lost 9 bases, V lost 7 bases, and 9 bases had no gene match. The DNA of the CDR3 is TGTGCCAGCACCGCGCCGGGACTAGCGGGGAGTGAGCAGTTCTTC. This gives the protein CASTAPGLAGSEQFF.

The rearrangement joins TRBV29-1 to TRBJ2-5, with 8 bases identical to TRBD2. CDR1 and CDR2 from the germline V gene are SQVTM and ANQGSEA. CDR3 length: 12 residues. With V trimmed by 7 bases and J by 6 bases, 7 bases remained unmatched. CDR3 residues: CSAIGGDQTQYF. As DNA, the CDR3 is TGCAGCGCCATCGGGGGGGATCAGACCCAGTACTTC.